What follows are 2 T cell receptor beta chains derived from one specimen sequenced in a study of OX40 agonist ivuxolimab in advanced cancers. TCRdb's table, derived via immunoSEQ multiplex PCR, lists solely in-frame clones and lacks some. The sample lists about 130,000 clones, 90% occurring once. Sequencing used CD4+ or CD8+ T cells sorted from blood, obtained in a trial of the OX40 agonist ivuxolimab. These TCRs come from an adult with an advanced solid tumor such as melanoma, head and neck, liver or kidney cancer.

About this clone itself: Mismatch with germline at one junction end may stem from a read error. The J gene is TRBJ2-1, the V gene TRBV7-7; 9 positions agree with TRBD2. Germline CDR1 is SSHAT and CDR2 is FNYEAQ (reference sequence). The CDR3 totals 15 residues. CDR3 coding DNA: TGTGCTAGCAGCCTCACTAGCGGGCCCTACAATGAGCAGTTCTTC. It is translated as CASSLTSGPYNEQFF.

The CDR3 DNA is TGTGCCAGCAGTTATCAGGGGGCAGGCTATGGCTACACCTTC. As protein: CASSYQGAGYGYTF. V gene TRBV6-5 combines with J gene TRBJ1-2; 8 nucleotides agree with TRBD1. The V gene end was trimmed by 3 bases and the J gene end by 4 bases; junction bases not matched to a gene: 4. The CDR3 is made up of 14 amino acids. Germline CDR1 and CDR2: MNHEY and SVGAGI.